This T cell receptor (beta chain) was sequenced in a study of blood T cell repertoires in COVID-19. Looking at the study overall: Sites across the United States, Italy and Spain contributed samples from acute and convalescent COVID-19. Sources were T cells, B-cell-depleted T cells, or PBMCs; the material itself was cDNA or gDNA.

Germline CDR1 and CDR2: SGHNT and YENEEA. The CDR3 sequence is 13 residues long. V shed 5 bases and J 5 bases; nucleotides not matched to a gene: 6. Only in-frame clones appear in the TCRdb table, and some are missing; sequencing was by immunoSEQ multiplex PCR. The table lists some 140,000 clones, around 84% of them singletons, with about 2.4% in the top ten. Assignment of participants to cohorts was predicated upon participant-reported clinical history. The sequence was collected from a man aged 35 to 55 with acute COVID-19. The chain employs TRBV11-3 and TRBJ2-7, with TRBD1 matching over 7 bases. Source material: PBMCs or T cells enriched from blood (not recorded which). Here the CDR3 reads CASSKGAGNEQYF. In DNA, the CDR3 is TGTGCCAGCAGCAAGGGGGCAGGGAACGAGCAGTACTTC.